The T cell receptor (beta chain) described here comes from a study of blood T cell repertoires in COVID-19. As for the study in general: The samples span acute and convalescent COVID-19 from the United States, Italy and Spain. PBMCs, B-cell-depleted T cells, or T cells provided the cDNA or gDNA that made up the material.

The table came from immunoSEQ multiplex PCR; TCRdb's copy has only in-frame clones and leaves some out. The repertoire holds some 26,000 clones, with 81% as singletons. The CDR3 spans 12 residues. CDR1 is SEHNR, CDR2 FQNEAQ, per germline (reference sequence). Deletions cut 4 bases from V and 9 bases from J, with 11 bases between. Material for sequencing was peripheral blood. The source of this sequence is a man over 45 with active or convalescent COVID-19. The J gene is TRBJ2-3, the V gene TRBV7-9; D may be TRBD2 (5 bases). The CDR3 here is CASSYTSETQYF. DNA for the CDR3: TGTGCCAGCAGCTACACTAGTGAGACGCAGTATTTT. The entire variable domain, with the rest obtained from reference TRBV7-9 and TRBJ2-3, is as follows: DTGVSQNPRHKITKRGQNVTFRCDPISEHNRLYWYRQTLGQGPEFLTYFQNEAQLEKSRLLSDRFSAERPKGSFSTLEIQRTEQGDSAMYLCASSYTSETQYFGPGTRLTVL.